This T cell receptor beta chain was recorded in a study of spatial heterogeneity in lung cancer. This sample's time point: blood at routine non-recurrence follow-up after resection. MiXCR, applied by TCRdb to the 5' RACE reads, yields one record per CDR3 protein. The sample carries some 35,000 distinct CDR3 sequences, approximately 8% recorded once. This clonotype was counted ten times or more. Looked up from germline, CDR1 is LNHNV and CDR2 is YYDKDF (reference sequence). The V end lost 0 bases, the J end lost 7 bases, and 13 bases lay between the germline ends. The CDR3 consists of 15 residues. The sample consisted of PBMCs, taken at follow-up. The sequence came from a male donor with early-stage non-small cell lung cancer. The chain uses TRBV15 and TRBJ2-1; the D call may be TRBD1 or TRBD2 (5 bases each). CDR3 coding DNA: TGTGCCACCAGCAGAGATCGGGGCAGGGTTAATGAGCAGTTCTTC. This gives the protein CATSRDRGRVNEQFF.